Following are 17 T cell receptor beta chains from one sample sequenced in a study of blood T cells in healthy people across ages (dated by TCRdb to the mid-2010s). Receptors were amplified or captured by 5' RACE. The data were produced on an Illumina HiSeq 2500. A second PCR of roughly 7 to 11 cycles was performed with a sample-barcoded 5' primer and a J-beta primer mix. TCRdb passed the public sequencing reads through fastp at Q25 and MiXCR, retaining productive beta sequences. Rows are combined by CDR3 protein, so each entry shows the most common genes and DNA. This sample comprises approximately 1.5 million distinct CDR3 sequences, under 55% of them detected only once. 4% of the sample is taken by the ten largest. The sequenced material came from blood. Every receptor here comes from a woman younger than 30 in good health.

The sample holds a few counts of this clonotype. A read error may produce the germline difference seen at one junction end. The rearrangement uses TRBV7-7 and TRBJ2-3; weak D call: TRBD2 (5 bases). CDR1 and CDR2 (germline): SSHAT, FNYEAQ (reference sequence). This CDR3 is 13 amino acids long. The CDR3 bases are TGTGCTAGCAGCTTAGCTGAGGGAGATACGCAGTATTTT. Translated: CASSLAEGDTQYF.

This clonotype was counted a few times. The chain uses TRBV27 and TRBJ2-5; a possible D gene is TRBD1 (5 bases). The CDR3 has 15 residues. Germline loops: CDR1 MNHEY, CDR2 SMNVEV (reference sequence). V was shortened by 4 bases and J by 1 base, with 13 bases between the two germline ends. The CDR3, as DNA: TGTGCCAGCAGTTCGTCAGGGTATCGCCAAGAGACCCAGTACTTC. Translation: CASSSSGYRQETQYF.

The rearrangement uses TRBV14 and TRBJ2-1; the match to TRBD2 covers 10 bases. The CDR3 spans 20 residues. The V gene's germline CDR1 is SGHDN and CDR2 FVKESK. Trimming cost V 0 bases and J 0 bases; bases outside gene matches: 11. The CDR3 sequence: CASSQDRDSGGLRSYNEQFF. In DNA, the CDR3 is TGTGCCAGCAGCCAAGATCGGGATAGCGGGGGGCTACGCTCCTACAATGAGCAGTTCTTC.

This clonotype was observed once. V and J are TRBV5-1 and TRBJ2-5; 7 nucleotides match TRBD2. This CDR3 contains 15 residues. V trimming: 0 bases; J trimming: 11 bases; junction bases outside the gene matches: 13. The germline V gene has CDR1 SGHRS and CDR2 YFSETQ. CDR3 protein: CASSLVAGVTDEQYF. CDR3 coding DNA: TGCGCCAGCAGCTTGGTTGCGGGAGTGACTGATGAGCAGTACTTC.

This sequence joins TRBV20-1 and TRBJ1-5; 9 bases are a match to TRBD1. There are 14 residues in the CDR3. The germline V gene encodes CDR1 DFQATT and CDR2 SNEGSKA (reference sequence). The trim removed 3 bases at V and 6 bases at J, leaving 6 bases unmatched. For the CDR3, the DNA is TGCAGTGCTAGGGGGACAGGGATTAGTCAGCCCCAGCATTTT. Translation: CSARGTGISQPQHF.

The chain links TRBV4-1 to TRBJ1-2; the D is unclear. There are 15 residues in the CDR3. CDR1 and CDR2 (germline): MGHRA, YSYEKL. V was pared by 3 bases and J by 5 bases, with 16 bases between. CDR3 amino acids: CASSQYGNPQYGYTF. In DNA, the CDR3 is TGCGCCAGCAGCCAGTATGGGAATCCCCAATATGGCTACACCTTC.

The gene calls are TRBV4-3 and TRBJ2-5; maybe TRBD2 (5 bases). There are 15 residues in the CDR3. The V gene's germline CDR1 is LGHNA and CDR2 YSLEER. Trimming stripped 5 bases from V and 5 bases from J, with 18 bases between. The chain's CDR3 is CASSGRGVPGETQYF. CDR3 nucleotide sequence: TGCGCCAGCAGCGGCCGGGGAGTACCTGGTGAGACCCAGTACTTC.

The chain couples TRBV3-1 to TRBJ2-7; possible D gene TRBD1, 5 bases. The J call may be incorrect, as the DNA end agrees better with TRBJ2-5. Looked up from germline, CDR1 is LGHDT and CDR2 is YNNKEL (reference sequence). The CDR3 contains 12 residues. The DNA for the CDR3 is TGTGCCAGCAGCCGACAGATAGAGACCCAGTACTTC. As protein: CASSRQIETQYF.

In this sample, this clonotype turned up a few times. The chain employs TRBV7-3 and TRBJ2-3; D uncertain. Germline V lookup: CDR1 SGHTA, CDR2 FQGTGA. V lost 5 bases and J lost 3, with 12 bases in between. The CDR3 is 14 amino acids. CDR3 sequence reads: CASSPESYTDTQYF. DNA of the CDR3: TGTGCCAGCAGCCCGGAGTCGTATACAGATACGCAGTATTTT. Supplemented by reference TRBV7-3 and TRBJ2-3, the full variable domain reads GAGVSQTPSNKVTEKGKYVELRCDPISGHTALYWYRQSLGQGPEFLIYFQGTGAADDSGLPNDRFFAVRPEGSVSTLKIQRTERGDSAVYLCASSPESYTDTQYFGPGTRLTVL.

The chain employs TRBV4-1 and TRBJ2-3, with D possibly being TRBD2 (6 bases). V lost 0 bases and J lost 0, with 16 bases in between. CDR1 is MGHRA and CDR2 is YSYEKL in the germline V gene. This CDR3 region has 18 residues. For the CDR3, the DNA is TGCGCCAGCAGCCAAGATAGGGCGGGACGCATTAGCACAGATACGCAGTATTTT. It translates to CASSQDRAGRISTDTQYF.

The V and J genes are TRBV20-1 and TRBJ1-4; perhaps TRBD1 as D (5 bases). This CDR3 region has 13 residues. V dropped 2 bases and J dropped 4 bases, with 8 bases sitting between them. Germline assignment: CDR1 DFQATT and CDR2 SNEGSKA (reference sequence). In DNA, the CDR3 is TGCAGTGCTAGACAGGGAAATAATGAAAAACTGTTTTTT. Translated: CSARQGNNEKLFF.

This clonotype was detected only a few times. This sequence joins TRBV7-4 and TRBJ1-2; a weak D match, TRBD1 (6 bases). This CDR3 has 12 residues. Germline CDR1 and CDR2: SGHVT and SQSDAQ. The germline V and J ends were trimmed by 2 bases and 6 bases, with 7 bases remaining between them. The CDR3 DNA is TGTGCCAGCAGCTTAAGACAGGATGGCTACACCTTC. Amino acids: CASSLRQDGYTF.

The V and J genes are TRBV4-1 and TRBJ1-2, with TRBD1 identical over 8 bases. The CDR3 length is 14 residues. After removal of 3 bases from V and 4 bases from J, the junction contained 4 bases not matched to a gene. Germline V gives CDR1 MGHRA, CDR2 YSYEKL. The CDR3 protein is CASSHRGRSYGYTF. As DNA, the CDR3 is TGCGCCAGCAGCCACAGGGGGCGATCCTATGGCTACACCTTC.

Notes on this clonotype: Its ends do not fully match the called genes, so a read error is possible. The gene calls are TRBV5-6 and TRBJ2-3; D is possibly TRBD1 (6 bases). Germline V gives CDR1 SGHDT, CDR2 YYEEEE. There are 15 residues in the CDR3. CDR3 protein: CASSQLGQNTDAQYF. As DNA, the CDR3 is TGTGCCAGCAGCCAACTAGGACAGAACACAGATGCGCAGTATTTT.

The rearrangement links TRBV20-1 to TRBJ2-7; D not certain. V was trimmed by 0 bases and J by 3 bases, leaving 9 bases between them. CDR1 DFQATT and CDR2 SNEGSKA come from the germline V gene (reference sequence). The CDR3 totals 13 residues. CDR3 coding DNA: TGCAGTGCTAGAGATGGGTTCGTCTACGAGCAGTACTTC. Its protein is CSARDGFVYEQYF.

The CDR3 nucleotides read TGCACCAGGGGGGCAGGACTTGAAGCTTTCTTT. Encoded protein: CTRGAGLEAFF. The chain carries TRBV20-1 and TRBJ1-1, with TRBD1 identical over 7 bases. CDR1 DFQATT and CDR2 SNEGSKA come from the germline V gene (reference sequence). The length of the CDR3 is 11 residues.

This clonotype was seen only once. The rearrangement uses TRBV20-1 and TRBJ1-5; D is unresolved. Germline CDR1 and CDR2: DFQATT and SNEGSKA (reference sequence). V shed 6 bases and J shed 0 bases, with 12 bases lying between them. The CDR3 totals 14 residues. CDR3 DNA sequence: TGCAGTGCCACGCGGTCCGTTAGCAATCAGCCCCAGCATTTT. Translating it yields CSATRSVSNQPQHF.